This note documents a single T cell receptor beta chain sequence. The specificity of this receptor is unknown. The CDR3 runs 15 residues from the cysteine to the phenylalanine. Only the protein is available. The germline V gene (reference sequence) yields DFQATT for CDR1 and SNEGSKA for CDR2. The data derive from a study of CXCR3-negative and CXCR3-positive naive CD8 T cells (dated by TCRdb to the late 2010s). For the wider study: Some 130 million TRB reads were obtained in total, roughly 1.5 +/- 0.3 million reads per library. Diversity and physicochemical repertoire analyses covered about a dozen donors pooled from two independent experiments. For the TRBV-TRBJ cluster analysis, the naive subsets came from about five donors, while the memory cells came from 3 donors. Overall study outcomes, separate from this receptor: Compared with CXCR3-negative naive cells, CXCR3-positive naive cells had TRB CDR3s with higher hydrophobicity (lower Kidera factor 4), lower energy, and higher strength and volume indices. Repertoire diversity was comparably high in both naive subsets but much lower in memory CD8+ T cells. Because CXCR3 expression was partially decreased after cryopreservation, freshly isolated PBMCs were used for most assays. Because surface CD5, which is linked to self-reactivity in mice, was comparable between the naive subsets, TCR interaction strength was also inferred from TRB CDR3 physicochemical properties. Similar TRBV-TRBJ usage was shown by naive CXCR3-negative and CXCR3-positive cells from the same donor, whereas distinct patterns were shown by memory cells.

For each CD8+ T cell subset, flow sorting was done in triplicate, and roughly 320,000 cells per subset went directly into RLT lysis buffer. To exclude memory contaminants, naive CD8+ T cells were stringently defined as CD45RO-CCR7+CD27+CD95-. Using standard density gradient centrifugation, peripheral blood mononuclear cells were isolated from buffy coats. A FACSAria III was used to flow-sort naive CXCR3-negative and CXCR3-positive CD8+ T cells. Total RNA was extracted from sorted cells with an RNeasy Mini Kit. Sequencing relied on a NextSeq 550. The Human TCR Profiling Kit (MiLaboratory) was used to prepare UMI-labeled 5' RACE TRB cDNA libraries. The full amount of extracted RNA was used for cDNA synthesis, and the full amount of resulting cDNA was used for PCR amplification. Libraries were prepared in parallel with an identical number of PCR cycles. In the original analysis: About 57,000 +/- 9,900 unique UMI-labeled TRB cDNA molecules per library were extracted with MIGEC and MiXCR, with at least two reads per UMI required. Each library averaged roughly 36,000 +/- 9,600 functional in-frame TRB CDR3 nucleotide clonotypes without stop codons. After each sample was downsampled to 5000 UMI-labeled TRB molecules, VDJtools was used to calculate diversity metrics such as normalized Shannon-Wiener and Chao1. VDJtools was used to calculate clonotype-size-weighted physicochemical properties of the central five CDR3 residues, namely interaction energy, strength, volume and Kidera factor 4. TCRdb reprocessed the reads and lists each CDR3 protein sequence as a single entry, with no DNA. TCRdb, not the original authors, processed these V and J calls. The data table for this sample lists about 89,000 distinct CDR3 sequences. Less than 0.6% of the sample rests with the top ten.

This TCR was recovered from a human donor in good health. Some clones in this sample may be carry-over from other donors' samples. Sequencing used naive CXCR3+ CD8+ T cells from blood. The cell subset or site label here, explained by the study, means: CD45RO-CCR7+CD27+CD95- naive CD8+ T cells expressing CXCR3 (TNR3+). Rearrangement joined TRBV20-1 to TRBJ2-1; TCRdb selects TRBD2, and the lack of DNA leaves this call unchecked. CDR3 loop: CSARTSGRIPDEQFF.